This T cell receptor beta chain was retrieved from a study of siplizumab effects on memory and regulatory T cells. The V segment lost 7 bases and the J segment 1 base; nucleotides outside the gene matches: 6. This CDR3 has 15 amino acids. Germline loops: CDR1 SNHLY, CDR2 FYNNEI. Libraries were prepared by immunoSEQ multiplex PCR; TCRdb keeps only in-frame clonotypes and omits some of them. The data contain roughly 62,000 clones, approximately 79% of them singletons. The chain uses TRBV2 and TRBJ2-2, with 7 bases matching TRBD1. Sequencing input: memory CD4+ T cells sorted from blood. The source of this sequence is a human donor in good health. CDR3 amino acids: CASKMTGQNTGELFF. The CDR3 region has the DNA TGTGCCAGCAAGATGACAGGGCAGAACACCGGGGAGCTGTTTTTT.